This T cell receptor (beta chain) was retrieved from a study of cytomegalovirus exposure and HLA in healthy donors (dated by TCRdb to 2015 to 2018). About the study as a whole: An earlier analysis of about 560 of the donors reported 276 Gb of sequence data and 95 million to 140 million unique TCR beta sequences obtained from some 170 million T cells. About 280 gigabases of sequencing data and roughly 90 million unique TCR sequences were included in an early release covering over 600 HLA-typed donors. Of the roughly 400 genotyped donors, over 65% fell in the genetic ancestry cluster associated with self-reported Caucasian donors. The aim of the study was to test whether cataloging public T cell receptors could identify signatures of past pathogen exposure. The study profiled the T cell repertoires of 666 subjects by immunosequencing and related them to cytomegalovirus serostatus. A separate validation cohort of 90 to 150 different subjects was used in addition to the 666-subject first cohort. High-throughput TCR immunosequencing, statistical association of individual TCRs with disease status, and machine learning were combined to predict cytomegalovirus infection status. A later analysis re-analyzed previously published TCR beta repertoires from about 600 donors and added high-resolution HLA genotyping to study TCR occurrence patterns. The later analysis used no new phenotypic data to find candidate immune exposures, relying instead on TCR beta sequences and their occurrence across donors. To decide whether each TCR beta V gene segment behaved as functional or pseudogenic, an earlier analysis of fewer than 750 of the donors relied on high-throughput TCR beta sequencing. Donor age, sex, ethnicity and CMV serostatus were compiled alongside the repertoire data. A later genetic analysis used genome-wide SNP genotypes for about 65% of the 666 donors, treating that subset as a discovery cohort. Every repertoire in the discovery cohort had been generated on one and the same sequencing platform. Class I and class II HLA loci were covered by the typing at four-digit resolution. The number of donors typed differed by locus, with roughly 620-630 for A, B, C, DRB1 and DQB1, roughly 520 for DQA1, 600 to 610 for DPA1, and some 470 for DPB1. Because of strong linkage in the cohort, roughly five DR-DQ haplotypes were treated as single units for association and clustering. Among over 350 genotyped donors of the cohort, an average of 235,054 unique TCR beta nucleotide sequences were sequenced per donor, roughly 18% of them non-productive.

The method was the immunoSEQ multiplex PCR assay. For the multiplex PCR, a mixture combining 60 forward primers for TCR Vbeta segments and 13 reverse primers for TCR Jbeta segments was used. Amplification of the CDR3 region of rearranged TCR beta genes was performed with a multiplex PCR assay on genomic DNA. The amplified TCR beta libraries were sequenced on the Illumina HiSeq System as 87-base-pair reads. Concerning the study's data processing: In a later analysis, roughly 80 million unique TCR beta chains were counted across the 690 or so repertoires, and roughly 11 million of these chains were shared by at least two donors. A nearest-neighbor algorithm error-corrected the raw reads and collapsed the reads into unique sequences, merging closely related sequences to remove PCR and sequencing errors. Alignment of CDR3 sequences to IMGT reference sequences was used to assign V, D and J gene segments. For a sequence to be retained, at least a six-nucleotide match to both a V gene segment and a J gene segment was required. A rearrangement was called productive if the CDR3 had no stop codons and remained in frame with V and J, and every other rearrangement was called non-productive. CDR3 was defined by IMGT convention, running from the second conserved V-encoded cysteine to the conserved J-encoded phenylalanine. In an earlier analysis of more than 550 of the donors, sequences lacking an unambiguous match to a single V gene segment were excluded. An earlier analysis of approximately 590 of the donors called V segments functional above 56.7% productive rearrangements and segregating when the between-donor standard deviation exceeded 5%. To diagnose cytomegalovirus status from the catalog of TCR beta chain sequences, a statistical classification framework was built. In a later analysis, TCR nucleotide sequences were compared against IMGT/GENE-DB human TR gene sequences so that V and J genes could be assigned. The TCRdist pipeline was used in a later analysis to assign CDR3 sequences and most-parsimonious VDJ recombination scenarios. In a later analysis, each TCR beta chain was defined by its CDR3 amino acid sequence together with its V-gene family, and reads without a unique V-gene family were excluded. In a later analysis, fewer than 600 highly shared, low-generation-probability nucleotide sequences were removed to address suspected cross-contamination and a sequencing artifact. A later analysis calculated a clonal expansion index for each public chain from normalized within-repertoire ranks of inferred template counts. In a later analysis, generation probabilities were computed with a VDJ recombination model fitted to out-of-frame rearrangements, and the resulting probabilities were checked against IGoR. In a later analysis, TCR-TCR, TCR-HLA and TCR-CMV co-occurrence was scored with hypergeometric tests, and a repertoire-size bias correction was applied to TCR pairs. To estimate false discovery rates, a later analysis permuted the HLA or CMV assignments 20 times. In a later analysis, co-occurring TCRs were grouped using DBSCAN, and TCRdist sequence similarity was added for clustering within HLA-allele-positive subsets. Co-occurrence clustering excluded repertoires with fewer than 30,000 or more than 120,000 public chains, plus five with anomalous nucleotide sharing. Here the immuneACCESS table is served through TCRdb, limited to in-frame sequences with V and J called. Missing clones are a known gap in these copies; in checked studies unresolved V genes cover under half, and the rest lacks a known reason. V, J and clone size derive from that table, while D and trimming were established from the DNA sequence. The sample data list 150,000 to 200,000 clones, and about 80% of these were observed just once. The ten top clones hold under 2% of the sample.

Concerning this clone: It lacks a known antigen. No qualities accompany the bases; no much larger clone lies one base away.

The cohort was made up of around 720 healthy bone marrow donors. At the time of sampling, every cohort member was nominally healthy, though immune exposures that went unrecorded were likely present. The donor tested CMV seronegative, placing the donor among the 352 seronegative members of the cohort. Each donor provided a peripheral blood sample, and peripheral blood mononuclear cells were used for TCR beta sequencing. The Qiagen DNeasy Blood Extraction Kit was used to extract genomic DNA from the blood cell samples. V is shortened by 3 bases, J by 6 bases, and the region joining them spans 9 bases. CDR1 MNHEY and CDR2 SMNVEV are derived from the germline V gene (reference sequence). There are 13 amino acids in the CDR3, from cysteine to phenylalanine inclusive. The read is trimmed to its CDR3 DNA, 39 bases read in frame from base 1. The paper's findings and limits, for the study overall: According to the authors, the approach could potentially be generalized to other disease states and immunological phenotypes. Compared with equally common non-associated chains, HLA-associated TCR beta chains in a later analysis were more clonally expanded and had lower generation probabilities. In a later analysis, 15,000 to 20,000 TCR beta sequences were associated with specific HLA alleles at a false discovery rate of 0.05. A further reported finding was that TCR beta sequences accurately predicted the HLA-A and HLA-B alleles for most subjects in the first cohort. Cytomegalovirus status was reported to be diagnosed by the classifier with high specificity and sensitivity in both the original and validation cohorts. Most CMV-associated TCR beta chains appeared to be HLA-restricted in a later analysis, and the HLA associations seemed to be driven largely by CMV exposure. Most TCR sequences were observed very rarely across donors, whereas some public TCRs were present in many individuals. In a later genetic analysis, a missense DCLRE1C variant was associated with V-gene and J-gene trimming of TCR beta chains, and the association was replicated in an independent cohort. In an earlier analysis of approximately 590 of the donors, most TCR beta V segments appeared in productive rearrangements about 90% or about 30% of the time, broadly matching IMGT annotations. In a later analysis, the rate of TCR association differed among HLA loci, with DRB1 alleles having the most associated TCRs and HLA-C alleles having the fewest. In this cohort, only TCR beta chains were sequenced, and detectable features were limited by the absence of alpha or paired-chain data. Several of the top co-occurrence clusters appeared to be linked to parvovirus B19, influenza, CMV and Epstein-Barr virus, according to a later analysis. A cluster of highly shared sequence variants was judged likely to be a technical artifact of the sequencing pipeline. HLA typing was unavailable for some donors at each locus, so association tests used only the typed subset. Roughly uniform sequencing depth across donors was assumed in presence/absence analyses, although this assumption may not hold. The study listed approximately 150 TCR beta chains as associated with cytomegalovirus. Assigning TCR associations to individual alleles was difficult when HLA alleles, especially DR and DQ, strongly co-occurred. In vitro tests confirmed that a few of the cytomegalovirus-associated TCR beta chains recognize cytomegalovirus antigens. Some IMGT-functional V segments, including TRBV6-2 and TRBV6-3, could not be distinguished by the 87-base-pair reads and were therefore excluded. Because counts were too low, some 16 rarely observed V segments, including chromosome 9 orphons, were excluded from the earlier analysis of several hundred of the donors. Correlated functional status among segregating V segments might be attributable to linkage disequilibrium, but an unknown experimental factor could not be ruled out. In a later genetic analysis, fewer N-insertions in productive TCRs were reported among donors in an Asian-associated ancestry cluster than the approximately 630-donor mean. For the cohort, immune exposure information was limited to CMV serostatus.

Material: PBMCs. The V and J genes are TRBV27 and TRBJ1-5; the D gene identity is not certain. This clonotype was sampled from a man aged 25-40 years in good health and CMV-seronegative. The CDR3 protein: CASSLSFSQPQHF. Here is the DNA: TGTGCCAGCAGTTTGAGTTTTAGTCAGCCCCAGCATTTT.